This T cell receptor beta chain derives from a study of T cell responses to AZD1222 COVID-19 vaccine (dated by TCRdb to 2020 to 2023). Regarding the research as a whole: TCR sequencing covered fewer than 250 trial participants: roughly 200 given two doses of AZD1222 and about 26 given two doses of MenACWY control vaccine. Enrollment into the trials was organized by age into subgroups of 18-55, 56-69 and 70-plus years, and those subgroups contained approximately 150, 30 and 60 TCR-sequenced participants, respectively. General study outcomes and caveats: Because no day 14 peak-response samples were available, repertoires were characterized only after the peak T cell response. Conclusions about previously exposed vaccinees are limited because only six or seven AZD1222 recipients were SARS-CoV-2 seropositive at baseline. Epitopes outside the regions mutated in the B.1.351 and B.1.1.7 variants were reportedly recognized by nearly half of the unique spike-specific TCRs. The vaccine-associated CD4 TCRs covered the entire spike protein, and the dominant responses fell in regions 160-218 and 743-854. Participants were mostly white British, with more females than males. The authors suggested clonal diversity may have been underestimated. Spike-specific TCR breadth and depth rose significantly after two AZD1222 doses compared with day 0 and with MenACWY recipients. In the small 56-69-year group, the increase in depth fell short of significance, most likely because of low power.

The CDR3 regions of human TCRbeta chains were subjected to immunosequencing. Turning to the authors' computational methods: Repertoire TCRs were matched against a reference library of SARS-CoV-2-specific TCRs generated with the MIRA antigen-specificity platform. Breadth was defined as the fraction of unique TCRs that were SARS-CoV-2-associated, and depth was defined as the fraction of total T cells that were SARS-CoV-2-associated. Using the MIRA data, every spike-specific TCR was mapped to the spike region that the TCR reacted to and assigned to either a CD4 or a CD8 class. Log10-transformed breadth and depth values were compared by one-way ANOVA with Sidak's multiple comparisons tests. TCRdb re-hosts the immuneACCESS table, in-frame sequences only. Its copies lack some clones; in the studies checked, an unresolved V gene accounts for under half of them, and the cause for the rest is not known. The DNA gave D and trimming, while V, J and clone size come from that table. The sample table records more than 110,000 clones; about 91% of these occur just once. Around 3.3% of the sample goes to the ten largest clones.

Of note for this clone: Its specific antigen is unknown. Base qualities are not recorded, but no much larger clone differs from it by a single base.

Read against the paper, the sample's time point label means: about 28 days (+/-7) after the second vaccine dose. AZD1222 recipients whose second dose came at about 4 weeks and those whose second dose came at about 12 weeks were combined into one group, since spike-specific TCR depth and breadth did not differ between the two schedules. Samples from vaccinated people were obtained from the UK trials COV001 and COV002, which included a single-blind randomized controlled phase 2/3 trial of AZD1222 (ChAdOx1 nCoV-19) in healthy adults. For TCRbeta chain sequencing, PBMC samples were collected from trial participants at day 0 and at day 28 after the second dose. The material was peripheral blood, obtained 28 days after the second AZD1222 dose. This clonotype was sampled from an adult who received the AZD1222 COVID-19 vaccine.

At the DNA level, the sequence is TGTGCCAGCAGCTTGGGGTGGACTTTTCAAATAGCCAAAAACATTCAGTACTTC. It specifies CASSLGWTFQIAKNIQYF. The rearrangement joined TRBV3-1 (or the pseudogene TRBV3-2) to TRBJ2-4; 5 matching bases give a weak D call of TRBD2. For CDR1 and CDR2, the germline V gene (reference sequence) lists LGHDT and YNNKEL. V is shortened by 5 bases, J by 0 bases, and the region joining them spans 20 bases. Reading from cysteine to phenylalanine, the CDR3 counts 18 amino acids. The CDR3 DNA has 54 bases and is translated from base 1.